These 8 T cell receptor beta chains came from one sample sequenced in a study of naive and memory T cell subsets. The study, taken as a whole, reports: Especially in CD8 cells, naive repertoires contained a few larger clonotypes, possibly CD45RA-re-expressing memory cells.

These TCRs' antigens remain unknown. The beta constant-region primer was an equimolar mix of two oligonucleotides covering TRBC1 and TRBC2. Nested alpha and beta constant-region primers with the SP2 primer drove four PCR rounds on ligated cDNA. TCRdb re-analysed the UMI-ligation and nested PCR reads in MiXCR, keeping a single row per CDR3 protein. The table records roughly 83,000 distinct CDR3 sequences, around 11% of them present only once. Sequences were obtained from naive CD4+ T cells from blood. Receptors originate from a human donor in good health.

This clonotype has just a few counts. V gene TRBV6-2 or TRBV6-3 combines with J gene TRBJ2-7; 8 bases are a match to TRBD2. V was pared by 6 bases and J by 4 bases, with 11 bases of the junction left unmatched. Germline V CDR1 and CDR2: MNHEY, SVGEGT. The CDR3 spans 15 residues. CDR3: CASRSGSGRYYEQYF. The DNA of the CDR3 is TGTGCCAGCAGAAGTGGGAGCGGGAGATATTACGAGCAGTACTTC.

This clonotype has a handful of counts. V usage is TRBV6-2 or TRBV6-3 and J usage is TRBJ2-7, with D possibly called TRBD1 or TRBD2 (6 bases each). Germline loops: CDR1 MNHEY, CDR2 SVGEGT. This CDR3 is built from 11 residues. V was cut by 6 bases and J by 7 bases, with 10 bases left in between. The CDR3 protein is CASSQGGEQYF. As DNA, the CDR3 is TGTGCCAGCAGCCAAGGGGGGGAGCAGTACTTC.

This clonotype was seen more than once but under ten times. The CDR3 reads CAWSLPGTEGYTIYF. The CDR3 DNA is TGTGCCTGGAGCCTACCCGGGACAGAGGGGTACACCATATATTTT. The gene calls are TRBV30 and TRBJ1-3, with 7 bases fitting TRBD1. The CDR3 length is 15 residues. Trimming at V came to 3 bases and at J to 8 bases, leaving 13 bases not matched to a gene. Germline-derived CDR1 and CDR2 are GTSNPN and SVGIG (reference sequence). Drawing the rest from reference TRBV30 and TRBJ1-3, the complete variable domain is SQTIHQWPATLVQPVGSPLSLECTVEGTSNPNLYWYRQAAGRGLQLLFYSVGIGQISSEVPQNLSASRPQDRQFILSSKKLLLSDSGFYLCAWSLPGTEGYTIYFGEGSWLTVV.

This clonotype has ten or more counts. The chain joins TRBV9 to TRBJ2-3; D might be TRBD1 (5 bases). The CDR3 has 12 amino acids. Trimming pared 5 bases from V and 5 bases from J, leaving 9 bases between. Germline V CDR1 and CDR2: SGDLS, YYNGEE. Here the CDR3 reads CASRGLEDTQYF. The CDR3 nucleotides are TGTGCCAGCAGGGGGCTCGAAGATACGCAGTATTTT.

This clonotype was detected a few times. This chain connects TRBV9 to TRBJ2-2; perhaps D is TRBD1 or TRBD2 (6 bases each). The CDR3 runs to 15 residues. Germline assignment: CDR1 SGDLS and CDR2 YYNGEE. V was cut by 4 bases and J by 4 bases, with 14 bases left in between. The CDR3 coding sequence is TGTGCCAGCAGCCCCGGGGGCTACCGCACCGGGGAGCTGTTTTTT. Translated, it gives CASSPGGYRTGELFF.

This clonotype turned up a few times. This rearrangement joins TRBV27 to TRBJ1-6, with D possibly being TRBD1 (6 bases). The CDR3 is 15 residues long. V lost 4 bases and J lost 9, with 16 bases in between. Germline V gene data show CDR1 as MNHEY and CDR2 as SMNVEV (reference sequence). Here the CDR3 reads CASSSRTVGGSPLHF. The CDR3, as DNA: TGTGCCAGCAGTTCCAGGACAGTCGGGGGTTCACCCCTCCACTTT.

This chain connects TRBV20-1 to TRBJ1-5; D not certain. Germline CDR1 is DFQATT and CDR2 is SNEGSKA (reference sequence). V was pared by 2 bases and J by 1 base, with 12 bases between. This CDR3 comprises 15 residues. CDR3 in DNA: TGCAGTGCTAGATGGCCGGGAGCCAGCAATCAGCCCCAGCATTTT. It encodes CSARWPGASNQPQHF.

The table lists this clonotype with many counts. The chain joins TRBV7-9 to TRBJ2-7; D not certain. The CDR3 spans 12 residues. Germline CDR1 and CDR2: SEHNR and FQNEAQ (reference sequence). V lost 5 bases and J 4 bases, leaving 9 bases between the germline ends. CDR3 loop: CASSPHTYEQYF. The CDR3 DNA is TGTGCCAGCAGCCCCCACACATACGAGCAGTACTTC.